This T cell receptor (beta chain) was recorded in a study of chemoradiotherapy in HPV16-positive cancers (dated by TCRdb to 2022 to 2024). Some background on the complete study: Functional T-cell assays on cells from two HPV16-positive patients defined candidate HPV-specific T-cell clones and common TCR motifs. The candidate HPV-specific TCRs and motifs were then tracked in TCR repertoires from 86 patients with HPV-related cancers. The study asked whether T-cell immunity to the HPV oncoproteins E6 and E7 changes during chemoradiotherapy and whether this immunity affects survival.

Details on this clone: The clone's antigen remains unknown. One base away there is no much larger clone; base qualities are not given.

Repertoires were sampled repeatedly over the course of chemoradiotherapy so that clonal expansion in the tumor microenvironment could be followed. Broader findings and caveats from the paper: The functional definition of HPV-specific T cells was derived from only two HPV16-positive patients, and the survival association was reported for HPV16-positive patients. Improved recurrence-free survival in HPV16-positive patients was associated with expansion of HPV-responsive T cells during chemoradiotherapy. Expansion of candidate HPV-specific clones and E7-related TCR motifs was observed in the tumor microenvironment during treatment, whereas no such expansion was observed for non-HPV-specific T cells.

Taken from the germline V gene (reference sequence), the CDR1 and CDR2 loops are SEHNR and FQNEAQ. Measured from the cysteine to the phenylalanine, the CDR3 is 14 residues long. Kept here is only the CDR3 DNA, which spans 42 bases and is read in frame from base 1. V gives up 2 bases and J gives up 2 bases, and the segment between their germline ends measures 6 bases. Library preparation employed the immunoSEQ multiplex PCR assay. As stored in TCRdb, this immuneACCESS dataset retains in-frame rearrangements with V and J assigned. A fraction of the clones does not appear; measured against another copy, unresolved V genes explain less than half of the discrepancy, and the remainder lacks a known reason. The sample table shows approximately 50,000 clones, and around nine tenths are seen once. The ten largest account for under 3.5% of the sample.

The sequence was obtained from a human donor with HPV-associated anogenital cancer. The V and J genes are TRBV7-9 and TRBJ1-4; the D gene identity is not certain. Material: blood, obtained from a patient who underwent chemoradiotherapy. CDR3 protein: CASSLSGTNEKLFF. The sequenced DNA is TGTGCCAGCAGCTTATCCGGCACTAATGAAAAACTGTTTTTT. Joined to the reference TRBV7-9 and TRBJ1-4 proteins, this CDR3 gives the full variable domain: DTGVSQNPRHKITKRGQNVTFRCDPISEHNRLYWYRQTLGQGPEFLTYFQNEAQLEKSRLLSDRFSAERPKGSFSTLEIQRTEQGDSAMYLCASSLSGTNEKLFFGSGTQLSVL.